These 26 T cell receptor beta chains were sequenced from one sample in a study of response to subunit inactivated influenza vaccine. From the RT-PCR reads, TCRdb called clonotypes with MiXCR, one entry per CDR3 protein. The data contain 550,000 to 650,000 distinct CDR3 sequences, around 11% of them singletons. The sequences come from PBMCs from blood, collected on the day of vaccination. The source is a man aged 50 to 59 who received an inactivated influenza vaccine.

The chain carries TRBV5-1 and TRBJ2-7; perhaps TRBD1 as D (6 bases). The CDR3 loop spans 16 amino acids. Germline CDR1 reads SGHRS; CDR2 reads YFSETQ. V lost 0 bases to trimming and J lost 0 bases, with 13 bases between them. CDR3 bases: TGCGCCAGCAGCTTGGCGGTGGACAGACGCTCCTACGAGCAGTACTTC. It codes for CASSLAVDRRSYEQYF. The full variable domain, with the rest looked up from reference TRBV5-1 and TRBJ2-7, is KAGVTQTPRYLIKTRGQQVTLSCSPISGHRSVSWYQQTPGQGLQFLFEYFSETQRNKGNFPGRFSGRQFSNSRSEMNVSTLELGDSALYLCASSLAVDRRSYEQYFGPGTRLTVT.

This clonotype was found many times. The chain is built from TRBV12-3 or TRBV12-4 and TRBJ1-4; tentative D call: TRBD1 (5 bases). The length of the CDR3 is 14 residues. V was shortened by 4 bases and J by 4 bases, with 10 bases between the two germline ends. In DNA form, the CDR3 reads TGTGCCAGCAGTTCGGGGCTCCTTAATGAAAAACTGTTTTTT. It yields the protein CASSSGLLNEKLFF.

The V and J genes are TRBV20-1 and TRBJ1-1; TRBD1 matches at 10 bases. The V segment lost 3 bases and the J segment 3 bases; nucleotides outside the gene matches: 4. CDR3 length equals 14 residues. The V gene's germline CDR1 is DFQATT and CDR2 SNEGSKA (reference sequence). The CDR3 coding sequence is TGCAGTGCTAGGAGACAGGGGGCGTACACTGAAGCTTTCTTT. Translation: CSARRQGAYTEAFF.

This clonotype was picked up a small number of times. This chain joins TRBV5-1 and TRBJ1-1; D is ambiguous. Trimming took 2 bases from V and 5 from J, leaving 13 bases between them. The germline V gene encodes CDR1 SGHRS and CDR2 YFSETQ. The CDR3 has 14 amino acids. The CDR3 coding sequence is TGCGCCAGCAGCTTCGGCACAGTGGGAACTGAAGCTTTCTTT. This encodes CASSFGTVGTEAFF.

The chain couples TRBV5-1 to TRBJ2-3; TRBD2 agrees at 15 bases. The CDR3 runs to 20 residues. Germline assignment: CDR1 SGHRS and CDR2 YFSETQ. V lost 1 base, J lost 0 bases, and 9 bases stayed unmatched. The CDR3 coding sequence is TGCGCCAGCAGCTTGTTGGGACTAGCGGGAGGTCTATCTAGCACAGATACGCAGTATTTT. Protein product: CASSLLGLAGGLSSTDTQYF.

The table lists this clonotype with a few counts. The chain has TRBV19 and TRBJ2-1; a possible D gene is TRBD2 (6 bases). V was trimmed by 1 base and J by 2 bases, leaving 15 bases between them. This CDR3 comprises 17 residues. The germline CDR1 and CDR2 sequences are LNHDA and SQIVND (reference sequence). CDR3 sequence: CASSIVGRGGTYNEQFF. The CDR3 DNA reads as TGTGCCAGTAGTATAGTGGGACGAGGCGGGACCTACAATGAGCAGTTCTTC.

This clonotype was recorded a few times. This chain joins TRBV29-1 and TRBJ2-3; D perhaps matches TRBD2 (7 bases). Looked up from germline, CDR1 is SQVTM and CDR2 is ANQGSEA. The CDR3 contains 13 residues. The V and J ends lost 7 bases and 4 bases respectively, with 15 bases between them. This chain's CDR3 is CSARAGAADTQYF. CDR3 coding DNA: TGCAGCGCCAGGGCGGGGGCGGCAGATACGCAGTATTTT.

At least ten counts were recorded for this clonotype. The V and J genes are TRBV4-3 and TRBJ1-5; D is perhaps TRBD1 (6 bases). The V and J ends lost 0 bases and 4 bases respectively, with 10 bases between them. This CDR3 has 15 residues. Germline CDR1 and CDR2: LGHNA and YSLEER. The CDR3 protein is CASSQDEGGNQPQHF. The CDR3 nucleotides read TGCGCCAGCAGCCAAGACGAAGGGGGGAATCAGCCCCAGCATTTT.

This clonotype was detected only a few times. This chain connects TRBV5-4 to TRBJ2-2; D is possibly TRBD1 (5 bases). CDR3 length equals 15 residues. V was trimmed by 1 base and J by 3 bases, leaving 10 bases between them. The V gene's germline CDR1 is SGHNT and CDR2 YYREEE (reference sequence). The CDR3 bases are TGTGCCAGCAGCTTGAGGGGATTGGACACCGGGGAGCTGTTTTTT. It encodes CASSLRGLDTGELFF.

The chain joins TRBV5-1 to TRBJ2-2, with D hard to call. Germline loops: CDR1 SGHRS, CDR2 YFSETQ. V dropped 1 base and J dropped 0 bases, with 10 bases sitting between them. CDR3 length equals 16 residues. The CDR3 DNA sequence: TGCGCCAGCAGCTTGTTGCCGGGCGCGAACACCGGGGAGCTGTTTTTT. Encoded protein: CASSLLPGANTGELFF. Full variable domain (missing parts from reference TRBV5-1 and TRBJ2-2): KAGVTQTPRYLIKTRGQQVTLSCSPISGHRSVSWYQQTPGQGLQFLFEYFSETQRNKGNFPGRFSGRQFSNSRSEMNVSTLELGDSALYLCASSLLPGANTGELFFGEGSRLTVL.

This clonotype was recorded many times. The V gene is TRBV5-1, the J gene TRBJ2-3, with D possibly being TRBD2 (5 bases). The CDR3 consists of 16 residues. CDR1 SGHRS and CDR2 YFSETQ come from the germline V gene. V lost 2 bases to trimming and J lost 2 bases, with 15 bases between them. CDR3 DNA sequence: TGCGCCAGCAGCTTATCAAGCGGAGCCTTCACAGATACGCAGTATTTT. It codes for CASSLSSGAFTDTQYF.

The gene calls are TRBV6-2 or TRBV6-3 and TRBJ2-5, with D possibly being TRBD1 or TRBD2 (5 bases each). The germline gives CDR1 MNHEY, CDR2 SVGEGT. V was pared by 6 bases and J by 3 bases, with 23 bases between. CDR3 size: 17 residues. Here the CDR3 reads CASRRTGKGGREETQYF. The CDR3 DNA follows: TGTGCCAGCAGAAGGACGGGGAAAGGCGGCAGGGAAGAGACCCAGTACTTC.

This clonotype has more than one count but fewer than ten. The genes are TRBV10-3 and TRBJ2-3, with TRBD1 as a possible D gene (6 bases). This CDR3 is built from 17 residues. Germline assignment: CDR1 ENHRY and CDR2 SYGVKD. Trimming took 3 bases from V and 0 from J, leaving 16 bases between them. The CDR3 spells CAISDRPRGTSTDTQYF. CDR3 nucleotide sequence: TGTGCCATCAGTGACCGTCCCAGGGGCACTAGCACAGATACGCAGTATTTT.

This clonotype turned up a few times. The genes are TRBV19 and TRBJ2-1; 7 bases fit TRBD1. The J segment lost 4 bases and the V segment lost 10 bases, leaving 10 bases of the junction unmatched. Germline values: CDR1 LNHDA, CDR2 SQIVND (reference sequence). This CDR3 is 14 amino acids long. The CDR3 DNA follows: TGTGCCACCGACCGGGGACAGCGGTACAATGAGCAGTTCTTC. Amino acid sequence: CATDRGQRYNEQFF.

The chain has TRBV12-3 or TRBV12-4 and TRBJ1-6; D gene uncertain. V dropped 4 bases and J dropped 6 bases, with 10 bases sitting between them. The CDR3 sequence is 14 residues long. The CDR3 sequence is CASSSGPVNSPLHF. The DNA for the CDR3 is TGTGCCAGCAGTTCGGGCCCAGTTAATTCACCCCTCCACTTT.

This clonotype was detected only a few times. This chain connects TRBV27 to TRBJ2-7, with D hard to call. Germline CDR1 and CDR2: MNHEY and SMNVEV (reference sequence). Trimming left V 3 bases short and J 0 bases short, with 6 bases between. The CDR3 extends over 13 amino acids. The CDR3 here is CASSFSISYEQYF. The DNA of the CDR3 is TGTGCCAGCAGTTTTAGCATCTCCTACGAGCAGTACTTC.

This chain links TRBV5-1 with TRBJ2-2; either TRBD1 or TRBD2 may supply D (5 bases each). V lost 4 bases to trimming and J lost 3 bases, with 10 bases between them. Germline assignment: CDR1 SGHRS and CDR2 YFSETQ. This CDR3 has 14 amino acids. The DNA for the CDR3 is TGCGCCAGCAGCCCGAGGGGTGACACCGGGGAGCTGTTTTTT. It is translated as CASSPRGDTGELFF.

This clonotype appeared a few times. The V and J genes are TRBV5-1 and TRBJ2-7, with 9 positions matching TRBD1. This CDR3 has 16 amino acids. Germline assignment: CDR1 SGHRS and CDR2 YFSETQ. Germline trimming cut 0 bases from V and 2 bases from J; bases unmatched to any gene: 6. CDR3 DNA sequence: TGCGCCAGCAGCTTGGCCACGGGACAGGGAACCTACGAGCAGTACTTC. This sequence encodes CASSLATGQGTYEQYF.

At least ten counts were recorded for this clonotype. The chain employs TRBV5-1 and TRBJ2-3; D could derive from TRBD1 or TRBD2 (5 bases each). Trimming took off 3 bases at V and 1 base at J, with 15 bases between the two ends. This CDR3 comprises 16 residues. Germline V gene lookup returns CDR1 SGHRS and CDR2 YFSETQ. The DNA for the CDR3 is TGCGCCAGCAGCTATGGGGGTTCTGGGGGCACAGATACGCAGTATTTT. Protein: CASSYGGSGGTDTQYF.

This clonotype turned up a few times. V usage is TRBV20-1 and J usage is TRBJ2-1, with 9 positions matching TRBD2. CDR1 is DFQATT and CDR2 is SNEGSKA in the germline V gene (reference sequence). The CDR3 extends over 18 amino acids. With 1 base clipped from V and 12 bases from J, the junction kept 22 bases outside the gene matches. The chain's CDR3 is CSARGSVWREGLRKVQFF. The CDR3 bases are TGCAGTGCTAGAGGGAGCGTGTGGCGGGAGGGGCTCCGGAAGGTGCAGTTCTTC.

In this sample, this clonotype turned up many times. The genes are TRBV9 and TRBJ1-1; no firm D call. This CDR3 contains 15 residues. The V gene's germline CDR1 is SGDLS and CDR2 YYNGEE. Trimming cost V 0 bases and J 4 bases, with 13 bases left between them. CDR3 coding DNA: TGTGCCAGCAGCGTAGGGGTCCTGGGTAGCACTGAAGCTTTCTTT. This encodes CASSVGVLGSTEAFF.

This clonotype was observed a handful of times. J is TRBJ1-6 and V is TRBV20-1; D remains ambiguous. The CDR3 totals 14 residues. Germline V lookup: CDR1 DFQATT, CDR2 SNEGSKA (reference sequence). V gave up 0 bases and J gave up 5 bases, with 8 bases separating them. The CDR3 protein is CSAREKFNNSPLHF. CDR3 sequence (DNA): TGCAGTGCTAGAGAAAAGTTTAATAATTCACCCCTCCACTTT.

V is TRBV20-1 and J is TRBJ2-3, with D hard to call. This CDR3 comprises 12 residues. The germline V gene has CDR1 DFQATT and CDR2 SNEGSKA (reference sequence). V was pared by 7 bases and J by 2 bases, with 10 bases between. The CDR3 DNA reads as TGCAGTGTTAGTGTTTCCACAGATACGCAGTATTTT. Translation: CSVSVSTDTQYF.

The genes are TRBV19 and TRBJ2-1, with 9 bases fitting TRBD2. CDR1 and CDR2 from the germline V gene are LNHDA and SQIVND (reference sequence). The CDR3 consists of 14 residues. Losses at the gene ends were 7 bases for V and 6 bases for J; bases not matched to a gene: 7. The CDR3 sequence: CASTSSGGGNEQFF. The CDR3 DNA sequence: TGTGCCAGTACCAGTAGCGGGGGAGGCAATGAGCAGTTCTTC.

V usage is TRBV20-1 and J usage is TRBJ2-7, with D perhaps matching TRBD1 or TRBD2 (6 bases each). The ends were cut back, 6 bases at V and 0 bases at J, with 18 bases in the middle. There are 15 residues in the CDR3. Germline V gene data show CDR1 as DFQATT and CDR2 as SNEGSKA (reference sequence). In nucleotides, the CDR3 is TGCAGTGCCCCTAGATCGGGGGCGGCCTCCTACGAGCAGTACTTC. This gives the protein CSAPRSGAASYEQYF.

This clonotype came up a few times. The chain links TRBV28 to TRBJ2-7, with D perhaps assigned TRBD1 or TRBD2 (6 bases each). Trimming took off 2 bases at V and 0 bases at J, with 8 bases between the two ends. The CDR3 is 14 amino acids. CDR1 and CDR2 from the germline V gene are MDHEN and SYDVKM. The CDR3: CASSLPGASYEQYF. DNA for the CDR3: TGTGCCAGCAGTTTACCGGGGGCCTCCTACGAGCAGTACTTC.